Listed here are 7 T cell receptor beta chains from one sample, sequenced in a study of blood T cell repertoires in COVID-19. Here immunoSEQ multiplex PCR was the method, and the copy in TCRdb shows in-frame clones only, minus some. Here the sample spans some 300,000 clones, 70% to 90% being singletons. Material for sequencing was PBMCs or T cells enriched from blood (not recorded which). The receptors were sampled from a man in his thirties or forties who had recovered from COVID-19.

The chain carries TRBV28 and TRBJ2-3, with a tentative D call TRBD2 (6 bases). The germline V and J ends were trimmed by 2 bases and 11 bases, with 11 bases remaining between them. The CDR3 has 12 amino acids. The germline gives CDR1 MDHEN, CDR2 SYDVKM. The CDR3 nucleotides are TGTGCCAGCAGTTTAAGGAGGGGATGGCAGTATTTT. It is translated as CASSLRRGWQYF. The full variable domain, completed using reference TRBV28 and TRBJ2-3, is DVKVTQSSRYLVKRTGEKVFLECVQDMDHENMFWYRQDPGLGLRLIYFSYDVKMKEKGDIPEGYSVSREKKERFSLILESASTNQTSMYLCASSLRRGWQYFGPGTRLTVL.

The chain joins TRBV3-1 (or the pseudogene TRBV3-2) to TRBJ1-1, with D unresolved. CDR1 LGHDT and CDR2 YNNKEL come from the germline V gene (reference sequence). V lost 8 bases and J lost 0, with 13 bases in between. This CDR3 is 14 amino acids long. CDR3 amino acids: CASGNRGMNTEAFF. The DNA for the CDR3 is TGTGCCAGCGGGAACAGAGGGATGAACACTGAAGCTTTCTTT.

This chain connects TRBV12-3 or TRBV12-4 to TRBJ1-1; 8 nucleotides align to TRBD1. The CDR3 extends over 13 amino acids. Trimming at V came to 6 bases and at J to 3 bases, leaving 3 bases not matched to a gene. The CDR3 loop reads CASRGQGYTEAFF. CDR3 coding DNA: TGTGCCAGCAGAGGACAGGGTTACACTGAAGCTTTCTTT.

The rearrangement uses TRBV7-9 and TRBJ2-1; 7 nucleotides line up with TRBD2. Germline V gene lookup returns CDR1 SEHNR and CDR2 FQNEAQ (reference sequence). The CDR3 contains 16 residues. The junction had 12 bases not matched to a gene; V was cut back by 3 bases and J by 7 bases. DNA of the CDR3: TGTGCCAGCAGCTTTCTCGGGGCGGGAGAGAGGAATGAGCAGTTCTTC. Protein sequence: CASSFLGAGERNEQFF.

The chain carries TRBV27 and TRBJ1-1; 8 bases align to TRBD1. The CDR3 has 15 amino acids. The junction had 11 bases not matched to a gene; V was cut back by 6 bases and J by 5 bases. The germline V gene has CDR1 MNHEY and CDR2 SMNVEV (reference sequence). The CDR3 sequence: CASRRLQGGRTEAFF. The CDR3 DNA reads TGTGCCAGCAGACGACTACAGGGGGGAAGAACTGAAGCTTTCTTT.

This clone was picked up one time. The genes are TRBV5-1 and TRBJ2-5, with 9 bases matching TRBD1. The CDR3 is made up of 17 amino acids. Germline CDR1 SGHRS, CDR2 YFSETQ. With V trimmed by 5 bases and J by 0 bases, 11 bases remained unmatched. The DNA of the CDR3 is TGCGCCAGCAGTTCCGGGACAGGGCAACTCGACCAAGAGACCCAGTACTTC. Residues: CASSSGTGQLDQETQYF. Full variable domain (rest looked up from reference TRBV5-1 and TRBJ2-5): KAGVTQTPRYLIKTRGQQVTLSCSPISGHRSVSWYQQTPGQGLQFLFEYFSETQRNKGNFPGRFSGRQFSNSRSEMNVSTLELGDSALYLCASSSGTGQLDQETQYFGPGTRLLVL.

The CDR3 sequence: CASSFDIVDTQYF. CDR3 sequence (DNA): TGTGCCAGCAGCTTCGACATTGTGGATACGCAGTATTTT. The chain links TRBV5-6 to TRBJ2-3; D not certain. With 2 bases removed from V and 6 bases from J, the gap between germline ends came to 10 bases. There are 13 residues in the CDR3. Per germline, CDR1 SGHDT and CDR2 YYEEEE.